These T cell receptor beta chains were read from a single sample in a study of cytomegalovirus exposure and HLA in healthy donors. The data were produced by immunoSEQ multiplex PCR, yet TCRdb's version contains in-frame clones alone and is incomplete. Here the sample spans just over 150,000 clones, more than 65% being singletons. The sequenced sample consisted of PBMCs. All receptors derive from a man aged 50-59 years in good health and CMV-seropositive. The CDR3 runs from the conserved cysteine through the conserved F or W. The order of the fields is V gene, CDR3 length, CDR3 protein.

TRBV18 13 CASSPQEGQPQHF
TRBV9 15 CASSGGTINTGELFF
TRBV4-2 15 CASSLLPGDTLEAFF
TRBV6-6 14 CASSYSLAAETQYF
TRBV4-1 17 CASSQDFFGSMNTEAFF
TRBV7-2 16 CASSSPDRGWYYGYTF
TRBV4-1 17 CASSQDTSGTGPGELFF
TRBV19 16 CASSPGGGGQGQPQHF
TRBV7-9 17 CASSPGPRGGLAGELFF
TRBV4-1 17 CASSQDNSPLGANVLTF
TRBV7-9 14 CASSLVGQVTEAFF
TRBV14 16 CASSQGFRATNEKLFF
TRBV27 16 CASSSRTGGFITEAFF
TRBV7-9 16 CSSSTSRHRERYEQYF
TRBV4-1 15 CASSQEPTGNYGYTF
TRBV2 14 CASSDPTTQETQYF
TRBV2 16 CASSEAPTTGFNEQFF
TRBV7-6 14 CASSPHGETYGYTF
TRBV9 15 CASSSRVGGNTEAFF
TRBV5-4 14 CASSRGSPGGEQYF
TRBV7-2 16 CASTLFSGSSYNEQFF
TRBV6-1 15 CASSEGTGPMYGYTF
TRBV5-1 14 CASSLAVSTGELFF
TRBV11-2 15 CASSRDSQGPDTQYF
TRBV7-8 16 CASSPQYRGHSQPQHF